A single sample gave rise to the 16 T cell receptor beta chains below, sequenced in a study of blood T cells in healthy people across ages. For the second PCR, which ran for about 7 to 11 cycles, a sample-barcoded 5' primer and a J-beta primer mix were used. TCRdb recomputed calls from the 5' RACE reads with MiXCR, one row per CDR3 protein. The data hold around 800,000 distinct CDR3 sequences, with about 42% observed a single time. What was sequenced was blood. Source of these receptors: a man of 80 years or more in good health.

Many counts were recorded for this clonotype. V is TRBV20-1 and J is TRBJ2-7; TRBD2 agrees at 7 bases. Trimming cost V 1 base and J 2 bases; bases outside gene matches: 8. The CDR3 is made up of 15 amino acids. The germline V gene has CDR1 DFQATT and CDR2 SNEGSKA (reference sequence). Written as DNA, the CDR3 is TGCAGTGCTAGAGCCTCGAGGCGGGAGACCTACGAGCAGTACTTC. Its protein product is CSARASRRETYEQYF.

The chain carries TRBV5-4 and TRBJ2-1, with 9 positions matching TRBD2. CDR1 is SGHNT and CDR2 is YYREEE in the germline V gene (reference sequence). V lost 3 bases, J lost 1 base, and 5 bases stayed unmatched. The CDR3 is made up of 16 amino acids. In DNA, the CDR3 is TGTGCCAGCAGCTGGGCTAGCGGGGCGTCCTACAATGAGCAGTTCTTC. This sequence encodes CASSWASGASYNEQFF.

This chain joins TRBV24-1 and TRBJ2-1, with 10 bases identical to TRBD1. CDR3 length equals 13 residues. V trimming: 10 bases; J trimming: 9 bases; junction bases outside the gene matches: 8. Germline assignment: CDR1 KGHDR and CDR2 SFDVKD. CDR3 amino acids: CATGTGDVPEQFF. DNA for the CDR3: TGTGCCACGGGGACAGGGGACGTCCCTGAGCAGTTCTTC.

This chain uses TRBV14 with TRBJ2-3; D is undetermined. Trimming pared 1 base from V and 8 bases from J, leaving 7 bases between. The V gene's germline CDR1 is SGHDN and CDR2 FVKESK. The CDR3 length is 12 residues. In DNA, the CDR3 is TGTGCCAGCAGCCAAGGACCCGCTACGCAGTATTTT. It encodes CASSQGPATQYF.

The V gene is TRBV6-6, the J gene TRBJ2-5, with a possible D match to TRBD1 (5 bases). Germline V CDR1 and CDR2: MNHNY, SVGAGI (reference sequence). Trimming cost V 6 bases and J 11 bases, with 16 bases left between them. CDR3 length equals 12 residues. CDR3 loop: CASRKQDLGQYF. In DNA form, the CDR3 reads TGTGCCAGCAGGAAACAGGATCTTGGTCAGTACTTC.

The V call is TRBV5-1, the J call TRBJ1-4, with a tentative D call TRBD1 (5 bases). This CDR3 spans 16 amino acids. The V end lost 0 bases, the J end lost 0 bases, and 9 bases lay between the germline ends. In germline, CDR1 is SGHRS, CDR2 YFSETQ. Written as DNA, the CDR3 is TGCGCCAGCAGCTTGGGGGGCAGGTCAACTAATGAAAAACTGTTTTTT. Its protein is CASSLGGRSTNEKLFF.

Comment on this clonotype: An end of the junction differs from the germline gene, which may be a read error. The V call is TRBV7-7, the J call TRBJ2-1; the D gene is possibly TRBD2 (5 bases). Germline V CDR1 and CDR2: SSHAT, FNYEAQ (reference sequence). The CDR3 consists of 13 residues. For the CDR3, the DNA is TGTGCTAGCAGCTTGAGAGGGATTGAAGAGCAGTTCTTC. This sequence encodes CASSLRGIEEQFF.

The V and J genes are TRBV9 and TRBJ2-1; TRBD2 matches 11 bases. Germline CDR1 is SGDLS and CDR2 is YYNGEE. Trimming took 1 base from V and 5 from J; bases not matched to a gene: 2. This CDR3 has 15 residues. CDR3 DNA sequence: TGTGCCAGCAGCGTACTAGCGGGAGGAGACAATGAGCAGTTCTTC. This sequence encodes CASSVLAGGDNEQFF.

The rearrangement links TRBV29-1 to TRBJ1-5; the D gene is possibly TRBD1 (5 bases). Germline values: CDR1 SQVTM, CDR2 ANQGSEA. V shed 7 bases and J shed 2 bases, with 12 bases lying between them. The CDR3 is 13 residues long. The CDR3 nucleotides are TGCAGCGCCCAGGGACTCGGCAATCAGCCCCAGCATTTT. It translates to CSAQGLGNQPQHF. The full variable domain, rest sourced from reference TRBV29-1 and TRBJ1-5, is SAVISQKPSRDICQRGTSLTIQCQVDSQVTMMFWYRQQPGQSLTLIATANQGSEATYESGFVIDKFPISRPNLTFSTLTVSNMSPEDSSIYLCSAQGLGNQPQHFGDGTRLSIL.

This clonotype was observed a few times. This chain connects TRBV20-1 to TRBJ2-5; D is unclear. V shed 8 bases and J shed 5 bases, with 12 bases lying between them. The CDR3 runs 11 residues. CDR1 is DFQATT and CDR2 is SNEGSKA in the germline V gene (reference sequence). The CDR3 nucleotides read TGCAGTCCCCGACGTGGGGAGACCCAGTACTTC. It translates to CSPRRGETQYF.

The J gene is TRBJ2-7, the V gene TRBV24-1; D is possibly TRBD2 (6 bases). The J call may be in error: the DNA end matches TRBJ2-5 better. CDR1 is KGHDR and CDR2 is SFDVKD in the germline V gene. The CDR3 extends over 17 amino acids. CDR3 residues: CATSDPSSSAGQETQYF. The CDR3 DNA reads as TGTGCCACCAGTGACCCGTCATCGTCTGCGGGACAAGAGACCCAGTACTTC.

V gene TRBV12-3 or TRBV12-4 combines with J gene TRBJ1-5; 8 nucleotides match TRBD1. CDR3 size: 14 residues. Trimming cost V 5 bases and J 7 bases; bases outside gene matches: 7. The CDR3 sequence: CASSLDRGRQPQHF. The DNA of the CDR3 is TGTGCCAGCAGTCTAGACAGGGGACGCCAGCCCCAGCATTTT.

The chain is built from TRBV24-1 and TRBJ2-1, with 7 bases identical to TRBD2. Looked up from germline, CDR1 is KGHDR and CDR2 is SFDVKD. V lost 0 bases to trimming and J lost 4 bases; unmatched junction nucleotides: 5. This CDR3 region has 16 residues. CDR3 sequence: CATSDLQAGTYNEQFF. The CDR3 DNA sequence: TGTGCCACCAGTGATTTGCAAGCGGGAACTTACAATGAGCAGTTCTTC.

In this sample, this clonotype turned up a few times. The chain links TRBV28 to TRBJ2-1, with TRBD2 identical over 7 bases. The CDR3 is 14 amino acids. J gave up 7 bases and V 5 bases, and 8 bases lay outside the gene matches. Germline V gives CDR1 MDHEN, CDR2 SYDVKM. The CDR3 loop is CASSVLGGYNEQFF. CDR3 DNA sequence: TGTGCCAGCAGTGTATTGGGGGGGTATAATGAGCAGTTCTTC.

This clonotype was counted between two and nine times. V usage is TRBV6-2 or TRBV6-3 and J usage is TRBJ2-1, with unresolved D. The J call could be wrong; TRBJ2-7 is a better fit for the DNA end. This CDR3 region has 15 residues. Per germline, CDR1 MNHEY and CDR2 SVGEGT. The CDR3 nucleotides read TGTGCCAGCAGTTACACCCAAAACTCCTACAATGAGCAGTACTTC. Its translation: CASSYTQNSYNEQYF.

This clonotype has more than one count but fewer than ten. The CDR3 DNA sequence: TGCGCCAGCAGCTTGGGCAGACGAGAGCAGACCCAGTACTTC. It codes for CASSLGRREQTQYF. V gene TRBV5-1 combines with J gene TRBJ2-5; D is unclear. V was clipped by 0 bases and J by 6 bases, with 12 bases between them. The germline CDR1 and CDR2 sequences are SGHRS and YFSETQ. The CDR3 sequence is 14 residues long.